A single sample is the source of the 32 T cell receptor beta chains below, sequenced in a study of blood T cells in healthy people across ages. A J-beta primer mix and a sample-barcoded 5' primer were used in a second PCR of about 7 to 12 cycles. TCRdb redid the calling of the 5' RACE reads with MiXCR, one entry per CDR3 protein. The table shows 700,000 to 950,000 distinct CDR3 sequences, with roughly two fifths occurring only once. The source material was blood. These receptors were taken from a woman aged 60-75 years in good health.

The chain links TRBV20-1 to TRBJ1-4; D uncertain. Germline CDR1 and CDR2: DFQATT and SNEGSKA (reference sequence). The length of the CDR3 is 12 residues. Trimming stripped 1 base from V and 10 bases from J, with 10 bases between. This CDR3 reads CSARGVGGKLFF. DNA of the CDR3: TGCAGTGCTAGAGGGGTGGGAGGAAAACTGTTTTTT.

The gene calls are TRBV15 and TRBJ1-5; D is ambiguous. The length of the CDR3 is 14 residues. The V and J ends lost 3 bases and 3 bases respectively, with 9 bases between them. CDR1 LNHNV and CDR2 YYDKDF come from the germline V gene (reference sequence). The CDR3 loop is CATSRENNNQPQHF. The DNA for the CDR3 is TGTGCCACCAGCAGGGAGAACAACAATCAGCCCCAGCATTTT. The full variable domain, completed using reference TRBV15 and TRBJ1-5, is DAMVIQNPRYQVTQFGKPVTLSCSQTLNHNVMYWYQQKSSQAPKLLFHYYDKDFNNEADTPDNFQSRRPNTSFCFLDIRSPGLGDTAMYLCATSRENNNQPQHFGDGTRLSIL.

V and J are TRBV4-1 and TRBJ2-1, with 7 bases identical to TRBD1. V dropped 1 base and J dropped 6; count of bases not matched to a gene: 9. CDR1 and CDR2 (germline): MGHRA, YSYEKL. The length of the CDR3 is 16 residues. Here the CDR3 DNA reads TGCGCCAGCAGCCAAGGTGACAGGGTCAGGGGCAATGAGCAGTTCTTC. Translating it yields CASSQGDRVRGNEQFF.

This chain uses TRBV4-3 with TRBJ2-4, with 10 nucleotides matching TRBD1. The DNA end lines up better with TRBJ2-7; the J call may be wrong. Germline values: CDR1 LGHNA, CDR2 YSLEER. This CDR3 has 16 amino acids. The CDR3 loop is CASSQVGTGAIYEQYF. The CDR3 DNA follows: TGCGCCAGCAGCCAAGTGGGGACAGGGGCCATCTACGAGCAGTACTTC.

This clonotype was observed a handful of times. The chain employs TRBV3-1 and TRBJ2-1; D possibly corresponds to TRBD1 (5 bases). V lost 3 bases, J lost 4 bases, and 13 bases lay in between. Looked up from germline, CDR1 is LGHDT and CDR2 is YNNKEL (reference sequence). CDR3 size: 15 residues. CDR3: CASSHNRQAYNEQFF. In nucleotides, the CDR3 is TGTGCCAGCAGCCACAACAGGCAAGCTTACAATGAGCAGTTCTTC.

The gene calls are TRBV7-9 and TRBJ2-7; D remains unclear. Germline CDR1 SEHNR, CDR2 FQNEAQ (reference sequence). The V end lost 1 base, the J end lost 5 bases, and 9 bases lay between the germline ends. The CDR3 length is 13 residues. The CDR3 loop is CASSLVDRDEQYF. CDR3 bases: TGTGCCAGCAGCTTAGTAGATCGCGACGAGCAGTACTTC.

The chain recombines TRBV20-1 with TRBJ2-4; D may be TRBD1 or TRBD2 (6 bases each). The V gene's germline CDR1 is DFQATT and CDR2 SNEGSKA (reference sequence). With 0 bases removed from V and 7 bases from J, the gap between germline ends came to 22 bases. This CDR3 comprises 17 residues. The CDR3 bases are TGCAGTGCTAGAGATCCCAGGTCACAAAAAGGGGGGAACATTCAGTACTTC. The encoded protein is CSARDPRSQKGGNIQYF.

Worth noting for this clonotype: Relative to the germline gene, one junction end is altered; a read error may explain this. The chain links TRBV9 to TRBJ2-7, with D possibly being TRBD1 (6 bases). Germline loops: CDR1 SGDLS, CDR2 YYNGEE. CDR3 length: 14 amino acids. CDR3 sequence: CASSVVGDNDEQYF. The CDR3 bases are TGCGCCAGCAGCGTAGTAGGGGACAACGACGAGCAGTACTTC. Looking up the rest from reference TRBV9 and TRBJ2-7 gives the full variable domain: DSGVTQTPKHLITATGQRVTLRCSPRSGDLSVYWYQQSLDQGLQFLIQYYNGEERAKGNILERFSAQQFPDLHSELNLSSLELGDSALYFCASSVVGDNDEQYFGPGTRLTVT.

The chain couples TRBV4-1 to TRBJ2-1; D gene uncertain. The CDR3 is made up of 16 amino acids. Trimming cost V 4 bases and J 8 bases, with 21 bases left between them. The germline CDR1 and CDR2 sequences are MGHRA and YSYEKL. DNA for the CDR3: TGCGCCAGCAGCCGAAGTGCTGGCGCATTTCAGGATGAGCAGTTCTTC. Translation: CASSRSAGAFQDEQFF.

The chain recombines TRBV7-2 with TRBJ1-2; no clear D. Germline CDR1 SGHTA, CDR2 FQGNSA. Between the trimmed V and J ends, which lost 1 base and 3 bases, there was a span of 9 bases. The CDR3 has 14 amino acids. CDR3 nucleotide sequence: TGTGCCAGCAGCTTAGATATGGCTTACTATGGCTACACCTTC. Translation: CASSLDMAYYGYTF.

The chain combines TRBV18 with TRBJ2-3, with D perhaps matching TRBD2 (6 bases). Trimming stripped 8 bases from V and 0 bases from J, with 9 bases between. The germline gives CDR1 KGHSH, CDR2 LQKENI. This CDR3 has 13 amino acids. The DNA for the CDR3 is TGTGCCAGCACGGGAGAGAGCACAGATACGCAGTATTTT. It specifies CASTGESTDTQYF.

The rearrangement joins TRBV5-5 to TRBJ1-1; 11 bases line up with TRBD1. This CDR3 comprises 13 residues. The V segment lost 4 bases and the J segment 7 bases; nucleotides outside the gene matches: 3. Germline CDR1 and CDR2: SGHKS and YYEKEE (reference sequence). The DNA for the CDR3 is TGTGCCAGCAGCATGGACAGGGGGCTTGAAGCTTTCTTT. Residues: CASSMDRGLEAFF. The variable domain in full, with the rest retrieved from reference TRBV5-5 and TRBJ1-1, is DAGVTQSPTHLIKTRGQQVTLRCSPISGHKSVSWYQQVLGQGPQFIFQYYEKEERGRGNFPDRFSARQFPNYSSELNVNALLLGDSALYLCASSMDRGLEAFFGQGTRLTVV.

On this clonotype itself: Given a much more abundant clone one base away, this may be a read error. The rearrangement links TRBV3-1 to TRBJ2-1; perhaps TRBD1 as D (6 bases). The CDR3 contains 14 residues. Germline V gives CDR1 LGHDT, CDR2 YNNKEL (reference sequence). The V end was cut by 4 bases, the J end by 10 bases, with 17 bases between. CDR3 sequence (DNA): TGTGCCAGCAGCCGAAGACAGGCCGCTTACGAGCAGTTCTTC. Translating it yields CASSRRQAAYEQFF.

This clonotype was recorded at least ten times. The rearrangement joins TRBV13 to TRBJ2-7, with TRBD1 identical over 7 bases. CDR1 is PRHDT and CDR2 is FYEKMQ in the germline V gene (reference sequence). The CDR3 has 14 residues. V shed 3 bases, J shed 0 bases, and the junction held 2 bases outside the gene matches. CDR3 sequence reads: CASSFQGVSYEQYF. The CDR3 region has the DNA TGTGCCAGCAGCTTCCAGGGGGTCTCCTACGAGCAGTACTTC. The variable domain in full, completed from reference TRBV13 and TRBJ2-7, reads AAGVIQSPRHLIKEKRETATLKCYPIPRHDTVYWYQQGPGQDPQFLISFYEKMQSDKGSIPDRFSAQQFSDYHSELNMSSLELGDSALYFCASSFQGVSYEQYFGPGTRLTVT.

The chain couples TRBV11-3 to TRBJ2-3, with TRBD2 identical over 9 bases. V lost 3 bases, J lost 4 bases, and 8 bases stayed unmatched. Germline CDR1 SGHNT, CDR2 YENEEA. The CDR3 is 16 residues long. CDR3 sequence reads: CASSFILAGIADTQYF. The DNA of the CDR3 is TGTGCCAGCAGCTTTATCCTAGCGGGGATCGCAGATACGCAGTATTTT.

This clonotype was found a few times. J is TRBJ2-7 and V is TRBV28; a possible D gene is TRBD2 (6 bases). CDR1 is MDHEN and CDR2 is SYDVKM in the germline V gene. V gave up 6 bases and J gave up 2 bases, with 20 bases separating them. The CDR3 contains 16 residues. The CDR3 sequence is CASSSPGAGYTYEQYF. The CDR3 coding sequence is TGTGCCAGCAGCTCACCTGGGGCGGGATATACCTACGAGCAGTACTTC.

CDR3 bases: TGTGCCAGCAGCCCCCTTGGAGGGAAAGGCTACGAGCAGTACTTC. It yields the protein CASSPLGGKGYEQYF. The genes are TRBV5-5 and TRBJ2-5; the D gene is possibly TRBD2 (6 bases). Near its end, the DNA agrees better with TRBJ2-7, so the J call may be wrong. Germline assignment: CDR1 SGHKS and CDR2 YYEKEE (reference sequence). The CDR3 sequence is 15 residues long.

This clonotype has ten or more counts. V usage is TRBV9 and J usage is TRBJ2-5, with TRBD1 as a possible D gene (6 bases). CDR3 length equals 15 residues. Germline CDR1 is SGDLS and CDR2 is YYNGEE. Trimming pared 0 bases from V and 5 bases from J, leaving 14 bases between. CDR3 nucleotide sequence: TGTGCCAGCAGCGTAGAGGACAGACCCTTCGAGACCCAGTACTTC. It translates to CASSVEDRPFETQYF.

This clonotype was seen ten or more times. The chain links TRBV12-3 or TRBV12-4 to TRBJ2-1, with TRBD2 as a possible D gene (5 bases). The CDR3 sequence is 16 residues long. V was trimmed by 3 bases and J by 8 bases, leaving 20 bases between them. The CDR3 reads CASSFGVQIKGDEQFF. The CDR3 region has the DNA TGTGCCAGCAGTTTCGGGGTACAAATTAAAGGCGATGAGCAGTTCTTC.

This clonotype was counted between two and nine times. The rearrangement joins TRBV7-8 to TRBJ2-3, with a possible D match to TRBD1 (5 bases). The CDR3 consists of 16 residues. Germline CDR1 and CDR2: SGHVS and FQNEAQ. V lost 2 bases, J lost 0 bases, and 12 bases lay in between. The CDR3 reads CASSLKGVRSTDTQYF. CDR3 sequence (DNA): TGTGCCAGCAGCTTAAAAGGGGTGAGGAGCACAGATACGCAGTATTTT. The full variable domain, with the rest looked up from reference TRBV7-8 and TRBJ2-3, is GAGVSQSPRYKVAKRGQDVALRCDPISGHVSLFWYQQALGQGPEFLTYFQNEAQLDKSGLPSDRFFAERPEGSVSTLKIQRTQQEDSAVYLCASSLKGVRSTDTQYFGPGTRLTVL.

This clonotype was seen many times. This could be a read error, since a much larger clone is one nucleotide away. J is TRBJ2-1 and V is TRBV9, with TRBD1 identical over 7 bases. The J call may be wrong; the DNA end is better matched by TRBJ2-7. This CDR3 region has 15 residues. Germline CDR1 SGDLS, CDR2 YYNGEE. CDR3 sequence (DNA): TGTGCCAGCAGCGCGTCGGGACAGTCATACAATGAGCAGTACTTC. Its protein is CASSASGQSYNEQYF.

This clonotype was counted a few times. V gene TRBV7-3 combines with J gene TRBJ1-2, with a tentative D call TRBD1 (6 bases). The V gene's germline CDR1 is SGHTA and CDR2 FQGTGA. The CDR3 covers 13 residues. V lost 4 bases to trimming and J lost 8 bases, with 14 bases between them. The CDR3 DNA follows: TGTGCCAGCAGCTCAGAGGGGGGGCTAGGCTACACCTTC. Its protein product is CASSSEGGLGYTF. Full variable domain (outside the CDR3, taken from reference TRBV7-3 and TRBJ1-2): GAGVSQTPSNKVTEKGKYVELRCDPISGHTALYWYRQSLGQGPEFLIYFQGTGAADDSGLPNDRFFAVRPEGSVSTLKIQRTERGDSAVYLCASSSEGGLGYTFGSGTRLTVV.

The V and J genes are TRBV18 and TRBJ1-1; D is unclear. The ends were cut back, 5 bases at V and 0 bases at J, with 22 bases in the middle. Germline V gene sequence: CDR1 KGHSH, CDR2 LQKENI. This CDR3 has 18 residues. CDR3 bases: TGTGCCAGCTCAGATCCAGCAGGCAGGAGCCCTATGAACACTGAAGCTTTCTTT. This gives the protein CASSDPAGRSPMNTEAFF.

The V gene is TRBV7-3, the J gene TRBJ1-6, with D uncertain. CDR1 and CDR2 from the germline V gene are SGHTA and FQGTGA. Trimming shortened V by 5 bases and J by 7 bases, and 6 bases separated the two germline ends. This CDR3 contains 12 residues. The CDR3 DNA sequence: TGTGCCAGCAGCACATCAAATTCACCCCTCCACTTT. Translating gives CASSTSNSPLHF.

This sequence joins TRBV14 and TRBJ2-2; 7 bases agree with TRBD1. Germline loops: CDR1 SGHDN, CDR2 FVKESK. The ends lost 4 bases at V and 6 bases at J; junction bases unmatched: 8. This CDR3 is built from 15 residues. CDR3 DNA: TGTGCCAGCAGCCCGAGACAGGGAGTTGCCGGGGAGCTGTTTTTT. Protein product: CASSPRQGVAGELFF.

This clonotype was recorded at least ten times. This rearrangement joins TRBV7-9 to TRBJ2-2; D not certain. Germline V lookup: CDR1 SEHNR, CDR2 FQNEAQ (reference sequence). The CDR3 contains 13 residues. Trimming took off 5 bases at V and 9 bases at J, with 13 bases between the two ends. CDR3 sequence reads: CASSGRTSRELFF. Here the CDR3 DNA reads TGTGCCAGCAGCGGGCGGACCTCCAGGGAGCTGTTTTTT.

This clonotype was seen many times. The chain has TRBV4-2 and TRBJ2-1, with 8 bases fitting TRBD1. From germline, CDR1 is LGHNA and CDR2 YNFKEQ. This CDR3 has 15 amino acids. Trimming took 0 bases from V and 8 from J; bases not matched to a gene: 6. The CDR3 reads CASSQDRTGFDEQFF. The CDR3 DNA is TGTGCCAGCAGCCAAGATAGGACAGGGTTCGATGAGCAGTTCTTC.

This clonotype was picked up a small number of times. DNA of the CDR3: TGTGCCAGCACCTCGGTAATCCACGAGCAGTACTTC. Translation gives CASTSVIHEQYF. The chain combines TRBV12-3 or TRBV12-4 with TRBJ2-4; D gene ambiguous. Matching the DNA end better, TRBJ2-7 makes the J call doubtful. CDR3 length equals 12 residues.

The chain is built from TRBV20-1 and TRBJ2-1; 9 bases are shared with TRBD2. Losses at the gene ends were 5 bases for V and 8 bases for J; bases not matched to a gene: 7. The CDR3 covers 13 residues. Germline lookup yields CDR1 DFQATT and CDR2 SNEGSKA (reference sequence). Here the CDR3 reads CSADSGRFDEQFF. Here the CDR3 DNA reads TGCAGTGCTGATAGCGGGAGATTCGATGAGCAGTTCTTC.

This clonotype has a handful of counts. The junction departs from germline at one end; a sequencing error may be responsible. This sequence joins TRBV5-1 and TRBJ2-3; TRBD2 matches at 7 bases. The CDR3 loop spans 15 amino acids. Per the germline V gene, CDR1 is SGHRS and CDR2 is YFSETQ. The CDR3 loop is CASSLVGGTTDTQYF. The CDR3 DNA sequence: TGCGCCAGCAGCTTGGTGGGGGGGACCACAGACACGCAGTATTTT.

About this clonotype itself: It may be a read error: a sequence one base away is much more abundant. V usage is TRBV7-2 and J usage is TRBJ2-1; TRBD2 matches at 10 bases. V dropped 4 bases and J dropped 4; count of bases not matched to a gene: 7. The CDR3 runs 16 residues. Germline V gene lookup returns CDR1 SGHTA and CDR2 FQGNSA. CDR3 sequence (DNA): TGTGCCAGCAGCTATGGACTAGCGGAGGCTTACAATGAGCAGTTCTTC. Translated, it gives CASSYGLAEAYNEQFF.

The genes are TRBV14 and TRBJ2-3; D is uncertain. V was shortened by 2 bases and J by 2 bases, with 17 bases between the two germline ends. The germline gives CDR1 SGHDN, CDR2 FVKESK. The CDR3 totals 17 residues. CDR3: CASSQWSGGEDTDTQYF. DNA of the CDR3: TGTGCCAGCAGCCAATGGTCAGGTGGGGAAGACACAGATACGCAGTATTTT.